This T cell receptor (beta chain) was sequenced for a study of beta chain features in type 1 diabetes. Study-wide results and caveats: Any HLA effect on TCRB rearrangement was left unresolved by small sub-analyses.

Based on CD45RO/CCR7/CD25/CD127/CD95/CD27, CD4+ regulatory, stem cell-like memory, naive and central memory cells were sorted. The whole isolated RNA underwent reverse transcription, so sequencing captured expressed TCRB transcripts. Generated by immunoSEQ multiplex PCR, the TCRdb table keeps only in-frame clones and is missing some. The data show 900,000 or so clones, roughly a sixth seen once. The V end lost 4 bases, the J end lost 8 bases, and 14 bases lay between the germline ends. CDR3 length: 13 amino acids. The V gene's germline CDR1 is SGHTA and CDR2 FQGTGA. About this clone: As yet, its antigen is unknown.

This clonotype originated in a woman aged 18-29 years in good health. This chain uses TRBV7-3 with TRBJ1-2; D might be TRBD1 (6 bases). The sample comprised naive CD4+ T cells from blood. CDR3: CASSSGRGGGYTF. The CDR3 DNA reads as TGTGCCAGCAGCTCCGGCAGGGGCGGGGGCTACACCTTC.